Each of the 25 T cell receptor beta chains below was sequenced from the same sample in a study of blood T cell repertoires in COVID-19. Sequencing used immunoSEQ multiplex PCR; TCRdb keeps in-frame clones, though not all of them. The profile shows 210,000 or so clones, roughly 87% of them singletons. The sample comprised peripheral blood. The receptors derive from a man aged 35-49 years with active or convalescent COVID-19.

The rearrangement links TRBV28 to TRBJ1-2, with D tentatively TRBD1 (5 bases). The CDR3 length is 15 residues. The V end was cut by 8 bases, the J end by 4 bases, with 20 bases between. The V gene's germline CDR1 is MDHEN and CDR2 SYDVKM. The CDR3 bases are TGTGCCAGCTTACCTGCCCCGGGGGGGTTCTATGGCTACACCTTC. Encoded protein: CASLPAPGGFYGYTF.

The V and J genes are TRBV2 and TRBJ2-5; 8 bases are a match to TRBD2. The length of the CDR3 is 15 residues. Germline-derived CDR1 and CDR2 are SNHLY and FYNNEI. The J segment lost 3 bases and the V segment lost 4 bases, leaving 7 bases of the junction unmatched. The CDR3 loop is CASSGRRGGKETQYF. The CDR3 DNA sequence: TGTGCCAGCAGTGGGCGACGGGGGGGGAAAGAGACCCAGTACTTC. Drawing the rest from reference TRBV2 and TRBJ2-5, the complete variable domain is EPEVTQTPSHQVTQMGQEVILRCVPISNHLYFYWYRQILGQKVEFLVSFYNNEISEKSEIFDDQFSVERPDGSNFTLKIRSTKLEDSAMYFCASSGRRGGKETQYFGPGTRLLVL.

The chain couples TRBV28 to TRBJ1-2; a weak D match, TRBD1 (6 bases). V was cut by 5 bases and J by 1 base, with 17 bases left in between. This CDR3 spans 16 amino acids. The germline V gene has CDR1 MDHEN and CDR2 SYDVKM. As DNA, the CDR3 is TGTGCCAGCAGTGAACTACAGGGAGGGAATAACTATGGCTACACCTTC. Translation: CASSELQGGNNYGYTF.

This clone was counted between two and nine times. The chain uses TRBV11-2 and TRBJ1-1, with D unclear. The CDR3 totals 18 residues. Germline lookup yields CDR1 SGHAT and CDR2 FQNNGV. Trimming removed 6 bases from V and 0 bases from J, with 23 bases in between. The CDR3 region has the DNA TGTGCCAGCAGTCGCCACCGAGGGATCCGGAACATGAACACTGAAGCTTTCTTT. It encodes CASSRHRGIRNMNTEAFF.

The chain recombines TRBV27 with TRBJ2-1; TRBD2 might be the D (5 bases). The CDR3 covers 11 residues. Trimming pared 3 bases from V and 16 bases from J, leaving 13 bases between. Germline assignment: CDR1 MNHEY and CDR2 SMNVEV (reference sequence). This CDR3 reads CASSFGVFEFF. CDR3 nucleotides: TGTGCCAGCAGTTTCGGGGTGTTTGAATTCTTC.

The chain carries TRBV19 and TRBJ1-1; TRBD1 might be the D (6 bases). Germline CDR1 is LNHDA and CDR2 is SQIVND (reference sequence). Between the trimmed V and J ends, which lost 2 bases and 13 bases, there was a span of 14 bases. This CDR3 is built from 12 residues. CDR3 loop: CASSIFEGQNFF. CDR3 nucleotides: TGTGCCAGTAGTATATTCGAAGGACAGAATTTCTTT.

V usage is TRBV5-1 and J usage is TRBJ1-1; no clear D. Deletions cut 3 bases from V and 4 bases from J, with 13 bases between. CDR1 is SGHRS and CDR2 is YFSETQ in the germline V gene. The CDR3 is made up of 14 amino acids. CDR3 in amino acids: CASSSPETGTEAFF. DNA for the CDR3: TGCGCCAGCAGCTCCCCGGAGACGGGCACTGAAGCTTTCTTT.

This rearrangement joins TRBV6-4 to TRBJ1-1; no definite D call. V gave up 4 bases and J gave up 1 base, with 7 bases separating them. The CDR3 has 13 residues. Germline V CDR1 and CDR2: MRHNA, SNTAGT. The CDR3 DNA follows: TGTGCCAGCAGTGCACAGCCGAACACTGAAGCTTTCTTT. It translates to CASSAQPNTEAFF.

CDR3 nucleotide sequence: TGTGCCAGCAGCTCCGGATGGGGAGCGGGGGACACCATATATTTT. It yields the protein CASSSGWGAGDTIYF. This chain uses TRBV7-8 with TRBJ1-3; tentatively, D is TRBD1 (5 bases). V dropped 4 bases and J dropped 8 bases, with 18 bases sitting between them. CDR1 SGHVS and CDR2 FQNEAQ come from the germline V gene. The CDR3 covers 15 residues.

The rearrangement links TRBV25-1 to TRBJ2-3; 9 bases agree with TRBD2. Germline CDR1 is MGHDK and CDR2 is SYGVNS. Germline trimming cut 4 bases from V and 1 base from J; bases unmatched to any gene: 0. This CDR3 is built from 14 residues. CDR3 nucleotide sequence: TGTGCCAGCAGTGCTAGCGGGGGCACAGATACGCAGTATTTT. The encoded protein is CASSASGGTDTQYF.

The J gene is TRBJ2-3, the V gene TRBV14, with 9 bases lining up with TRBD1. The trim removed 4 bases at V and 2 bases at J, leaving 7 bases unmatched. The CDR3 covers 16 residues. CDR1 is SGHDN, CDR2 FVKESK, per germline. In DNA, the CDR3 is TGTGCCAGCAGCCCTCCGGGACAGGGAACCACAGATACGCAGTATTTT. Its translation is CASSPPGQGTTDTQYF. Filled out from reference TRBV14 and TRBJ2-3, the complete variable domain reads EAGVTQFPSHSVIEKGQTVTLRCDPISGHDNLYWYRRVMGKEIKFLLHFVKESKQDESGMPNNRFLAERTGGTYSTLKVQPAELEDSGVYFCASSPPGQGTTDTQYFGPGTRLTVL.

CDR3 sequence (DNA): TGTGCCAGTAGTATGAGCTCCTATAATTCACCCCTCCACTTT. Translating gives CASSMSSYNSPLHF. The gene calls are TRBV19 and TRBJ1-6, with D unclear. Germline V lookup: CDR1 LNHDA, CDR2 SQIVND (reference sequence). The V end was cut by 3 bases, the J end by 0 bases, with 3 bases between. The CDR3 consists of 14 residues.

The count of this clone is one. The chain recombines TRBV5-4 with TRBJ2-7; a weak D match, TRBD2 (5 bases). Trimming pared 2 bases from V and 4 bases from J, leaving 13 bases between. CDR3 length: 14 residues. Germline CDR1 reads SGHNT; CDR2 reads YYREEE (reference sequence). The CDR3 protein is CASSLGGTAYEQYF. In DNA, the CDR3 is TGTGCCAGCAGCTTAGGAGGAACAGCATACGAGCAGTACTTC.

This clone was counted at least ten times. The rearrangement uses TRBV5-1 and TRBJ1-1, with 8 bases identical to TRBD1. Trimming cost V 0 bases and J 1 base; bases outside gene matches: 2. Germline V gene lookup returns CDR1 SGHRS and CDR2 YFSETQ. This CDR3 has 15 residues. The CDR3 reads CASSLGGTGNTEAFF. CDR3 nucleotides: TGCGCCAGCAGCTTGGGAGGGACAGGGAACACTGAAGCTTTCTTT.

The chain links TRBV5-8 to TRBJ1-4; 10 bases are a match to TRBD1. This CDR3 contains 17 residues. CDR1 is SGHTS, CDR2 YDEGEE, per germline. Trimming removed 4 bases from V and 2 bases from J; junction bases left unmatched: 8. The CDR3 region is CASSAGTGELTNEKLFF. In DNA form, the CDR3 reads TGTGCCAGCAGCGCCGGGACAGGGGAATTGACTAATGAAAAACTGTTTTTT.

The chain joins TRBV1 to TRBJ2-5; the D segment call TRBD2 is taken from the table without a DNA check. TRBV1 is annotated as a pseudogene. The CDR3 sequence is 17 residues long. The CDR3 DNA follows: TGCACCAGCAGCTTTGGACTAGCGGGAGTTAATTCCGAGACCCAGTACTTC. It codes for CTSSFGLAGVNSETQYF.

V gene TRBV15 combines with J gene TRBJ1-5; the match to TRBD1 covers 7 bases. Trimming cost V 7 bases and J 6 bases; bases outside gene matches: 18. This CDR3 is built from 17 residues. Per the germline V gene, CDR1 is LNHNV and CDR2 is YYDKDF (reference sequence). The CDR3 reads CATTPGGTSLRGQPQHF. DNA for the CDR3: TGTGCCACCACCCCAGGGGGTACATCCCTAAGAGGTCAGCCCCAGCATTTT.

The genes are TRBV5-1 and TRBJ2-5; 11 bases line up with TRBD2. The CDR3 length is 16 residues. Trimming cost V 0 bases and J 1 base; bases outside gene matches: 2. CDR1 SGHRS and CDR2 YFSETQ come from the germline V gene. CDR3 region: CASSLALAGGQETQYF. The CDR3 bases are TGCGCCAGCAGCTTGGCCCTAGCGGGAGGCCAAGAGACCCAGTACTTC.

The chain recombines TRBV5-1 with TRBJ2-1, with D tentatively TRBD1 (6 bases). Germline CDR1 reads SGHRS; CDR2 reads YFSETQ. V was shortened by 3 bases and J by 4 bases, with 11 bases between the two germline ends. The CDR3 length is 14 residues. CDR3 amino acids: CASSSGQTYNEQFF. The DNA of the CDR3 is TGCGCCAGCAGCTCCGGACAGACTTACAATGAGCAGTTCTTC. The entire variable domain, with the rest obtained from reference TRBV5-1 and TRBJ2-1, is as follows: KAGVTQTPRYLIKTRGQQVTLSCSPISGHRSVSWYQQTPGQGLQFLFEYFSETQRNKGNFPGRFSGRQFSNSRSEMNVSTLELGDSALYLCASSSGQTYNEQFFGPGTRLTVL.

The rearrangement joins TRBV2 to TRBJ1-5; the D is unclear. There are 14 residues in the CDR3. Germline values: CDR1 SNHLY, CDR2 FYNNEI. V lost 4 bases and J 3 bases, leaving 10 bases between the germline ends. The CDR3 spells CASSVDIFNQPQHF. In DNA form, the CDR3 reads TGTGCCAGCAGTGTCGACATATTCAATCAGCCCCAGCATTTT. The complete variable domain, with remaining parts taken from reference TRBV2 and TRBJ1-5, reads EPEVTQTPSHQVTQMGQEVILRCVPISNHLYFYWYRQILGQKVEFLVSFYNNEISEKSEIFDDQFSVERPDGSNFTLKIRSTKLEDSAMYFCASSVDIFNQPQHFGDGTRLSIL.

The chain uses TRBV6-5 and TRBJ1-4; 10 bases are shared with TRBD1. J was trimmed by 8 bases and V by 5 bases; bases with no gene match: 5. The CDR3 is made up of 14 amino acids. Per germline, CDR1 MNHEY and CDR2 SVGAGI. CDR3 nucleotides: TGTGCCAGCAGTAGGGACAGGGGAGGCGAAAAACTGTTTTTT. Amino acids: CASSRDRGGEKLFF.

This chain links TRBV15 with TRBJ2-5; 9 positions agree with TRBD2. With 5 bases clipped from V and 4 bases from J, the junction kept 14 bases outside the gene matches. This CDR3 region has 17 residues. Germline lookup yields CDR1 LNHNV and CDR2 YYDKDF (reference sequence). The CDR3 nucleotides are TGTGCCACCAGCGGTAGACTAGCGGCTTACCCGAGAGAGACCCAGTACTTC. It is translated as CATSGRLAAYPRETQYF.

V is TRBV27 and J is TRBJ2-2; a weak D match, TRBD1 (6 bases). The CDR3 loop spans 17 amino acids. Trimming took off 2 bases at V and 3 bases at J, with 16 bases between the two ends. Germline CDR1 and CDR2: MNHEY and SMNVEV (reference sequence). This CDR3 is CASSLVRWSGDTGELFF. In nucleotides, the CDR3 is TGTGCCAGCAGTTTAGTCCGGTGGTCAGGGGACACCGGGGAGCTGTTTTTT.

CDR3 protein: CASSLTGGSYYEQYF. Written as DNA, the CDR3 is TGTGCCAGCAGCTTAACTGGAGGTTCCTACTACGAGCAGTACTTC. The rearrangement uses TRBV7-3 and TRBJ2-7; possibly TRBD2 for D (5 bases). Germline assignment: CDR1 SGHTA and CDR2 FQGTGA. The V end was cut by 0 bases, the J end by 3 bases, with 12 bases between. This CDR3 region has 15 residues.

The V call is TRBV15, the J call TRBJ2-7; maybe TRBD1 (5 bases). The CDR3 loop spans 14 amino acids. Germline V lookup: CDR1 LNHNV, CDR2 YYDKDF (reference sequence). The V gene lost 3 bases and the J gene lost 1 base, with 10 bases spanning the gap. CDR3 loop: CATSRQAGSYEQYF. Written as DNA, the CDR3 is TGTGCCACCAGCAGGCAGGCAGGGTCCTACGAGCAGTACTTC.